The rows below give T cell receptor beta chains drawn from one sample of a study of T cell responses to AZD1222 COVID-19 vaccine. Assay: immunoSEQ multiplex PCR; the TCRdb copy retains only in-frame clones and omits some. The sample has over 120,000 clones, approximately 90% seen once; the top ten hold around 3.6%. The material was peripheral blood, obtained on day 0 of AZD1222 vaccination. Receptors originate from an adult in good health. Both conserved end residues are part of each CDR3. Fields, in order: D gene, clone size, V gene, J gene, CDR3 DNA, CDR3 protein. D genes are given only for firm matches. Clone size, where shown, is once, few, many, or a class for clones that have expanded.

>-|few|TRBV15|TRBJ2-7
TGTGCCACCAGCCCCCGGGTAGGACCCTTAGAGCAGTACTTC
CATSPRVGPLEQYF
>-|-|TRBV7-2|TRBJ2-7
TGTGCCAGCAGCTTAGGTCCGGTGTGGGGCGTCCACGAGCAGTACTTC
CASSLGPVWGVHEQYF
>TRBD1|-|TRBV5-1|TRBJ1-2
TGCGCCAGCAGAATGGGACAGCAAAACTATGGCTACACCTTC
CASRMGQQNYGYTF
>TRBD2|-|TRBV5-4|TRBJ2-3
TGTGCCAGCAGCACGGGACTAGCGGGAGGTGGCACAGATACGCAGTATTTT
CASSTGLAGGGTDTQYF
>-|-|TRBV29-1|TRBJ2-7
TGCAGCGTCGGGACATCCTACGAGCAGTACTTC
CSVGTSYEQYF
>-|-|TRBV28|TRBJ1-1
TGTGCCAGCAGTTCAATTCCTAGGGACACTGAAGCTTTCTTT
CASSSIPRDTEAFF
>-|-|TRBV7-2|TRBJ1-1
TGTGCCAGCAGCCAACTAGGGACTTTGGGGACTGAAGCTTTCTTT
CASSQLGTLGTEAFF
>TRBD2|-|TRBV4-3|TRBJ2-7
TGCGCCAGCAGCCAAGGGTGGGGAGGGGAGTACGAGCAGTACTTC
CASSQGWGGEYEQYF
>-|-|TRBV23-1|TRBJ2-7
TGCGCCAGCAGTCAGCCCCGGGGATTACTCTCCTACGAGCAGTACTTC
CASSQPRGLLSYEQYF
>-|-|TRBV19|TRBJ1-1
TGTGCCAGTATTCGGTCCCGAGGGACTGAAGCTTTCTTT
CASIRSRGTEAFF
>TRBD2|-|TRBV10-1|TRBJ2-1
TGCGCCAGCAGTAGGACTAGCGGGAGCTCCTACAATGAGCAGTTCTTC
CASSRTSGSSYNEQFF
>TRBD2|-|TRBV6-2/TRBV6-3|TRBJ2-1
TGTGCCAGCAGTTCCCGATTTAGCGGGGGGTACTACAATGAGCAGTTCTTC
CASSSRFSGGYYNEQFF
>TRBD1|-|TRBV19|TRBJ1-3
TGTGCCAGTAGTAGGGTTACAGGGGAGACCATATATTTT
CASSRVTGETIYF
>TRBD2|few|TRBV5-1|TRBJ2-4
TGCGCCAGCAGCGGGGGGGATTTAGCCAAAAACATTCAGTACTTC
CASSGGDLAKNIQYF
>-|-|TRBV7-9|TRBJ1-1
TGTGCCAGCAGCCGAAGAGGGCGGTGCTTT
CASSRRGRCF
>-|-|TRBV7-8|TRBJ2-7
TGTGCCAGCAGCTTAGGCGGTCCGAGCGAGCAGTACTTC
CASSLGGPSEQYF
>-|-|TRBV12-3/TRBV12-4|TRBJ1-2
TGTGCCAGCAGCGGGCCGAACTATGGCTACACCTTC
CASSGPNYGYTF
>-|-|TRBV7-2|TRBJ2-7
TGTGCCAGCAGCTTAGTGGGAACAGGCCGCGAGCAGTACTTC
CASSLVGTGREQYF
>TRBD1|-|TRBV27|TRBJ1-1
TGTGCCAGCAGTCCATCGACAGGGGGAATATTCTTT
CASSPSTGGIFF
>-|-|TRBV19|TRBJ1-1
TGTGCCAGTACCCCGGCCACCGGCGGACTGATGAACACTGAAGCTTTCTTT
CASTPATGGLMNTEAFF
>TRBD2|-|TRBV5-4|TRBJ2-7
TGTGCCAGCAGCTTGGATCTAGCGGGAGGTAGCGAGCAGTACTTC
CASSLDLAGGSEQYF
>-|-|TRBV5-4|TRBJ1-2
TGTGCCAGCAGCTTGGGCACACAGGGATATGGCTACACCTTC
CASSLGTQGYGYTF
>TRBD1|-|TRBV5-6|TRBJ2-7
TGTGCCAGCAGCTTGGAGGGGACAGGGTCCTACGAGCAGTACTTC
CASSLEGTGSYEQYF
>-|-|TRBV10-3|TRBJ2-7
TGTGCCATCAGCCTTGCCCCTGAAGGGGAGCAGTACTTC
CAISLAPEGEQYF
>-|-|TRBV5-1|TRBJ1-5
TGCGCCAGCAGCTCTGGGGAGGGAATATCCGGGAATCAGCCCCAGCATTTT
CASSSGEGISGNQPQHF
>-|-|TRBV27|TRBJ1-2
TGTGCCAGCAGTCCCCGCCTTGGCGGCTACACCTTC
CASSPRLGGYTF
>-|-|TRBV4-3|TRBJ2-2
TGCGCCAGCAGCCAACTTAACACCGGGGAGCTGTTTTTT
CASSQLNTGELFF
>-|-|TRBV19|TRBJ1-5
TGTGCCAGTAGTAGGGAACAGGGATATCAGCCCCAGCATTTT
CASSREQGYQPQHF
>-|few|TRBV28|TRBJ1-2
TGTGCCAGCAGTCCGGGGACACACTATGGCTACACCTTC
CASSPGTHYGYTF
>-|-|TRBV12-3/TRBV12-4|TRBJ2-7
TGTGCCAGCAGCCAAGACCACGAGCAGTACTTC
CASSQDHEQYF
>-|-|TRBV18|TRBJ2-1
TGTGCCAGCTCACCAGTTTGGTCCGCGGATGAGCAGTTCTTC
CASSPVWSADEQFF
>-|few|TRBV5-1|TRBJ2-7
TGCGCCAGCAGCTTCTTAAGCGACTACGAGCAGTACTTC
CASSFLSDYEQYF
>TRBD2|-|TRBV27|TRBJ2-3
TGTGCCAGCAGTTTAGACCGGCGGGGGATCACAGATACGCAGTATTTT
CASSLDRRGITDTQYF
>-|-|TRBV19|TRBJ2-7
TGTGCCAGTAGTAGAGGACAGCCCAATCTAAGCGAGCAGTACTTC
CASSRGQPNLSEQYF
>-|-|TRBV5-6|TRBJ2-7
TGTGCCAGCAGCTTCCAGACTTACGAGCAGTACTTC
CASSFQTYEQYF
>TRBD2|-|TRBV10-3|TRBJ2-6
TGTGCCATCAAAACGGGACTAGCGGGAGGTCAAGGGTCTGGGGCCAACGTCCTGACTTTC
CAIKTGLAGGQGSGANVLTF
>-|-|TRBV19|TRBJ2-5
TGTGCCAGTACTGATCCTCAAGAGACCCAGTACTTC
CASTDPQETQYF
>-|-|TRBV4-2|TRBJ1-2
TGTGCCAGCAGCCATCCTATGCGGACGGGGACTAACTATGGCTACACCTTC
CASSHPMRTGTNYGYTF
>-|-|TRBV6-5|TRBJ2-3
TGTGCCAGCAGTTACTCGGCGGTAGGGACAGATACGCAGTATTTT
CASSYSAVGTDTQYF
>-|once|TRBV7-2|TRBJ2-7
TGTGCCAGCAGCAATCCGCAGAACGAGCAGTACTTC
CASSNPQNEQYF
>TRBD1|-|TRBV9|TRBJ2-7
TGTGCCAGCAGCGTTACCGGGACAGGGGGTATCGAGCAGTACTTC
CASSVTGTGGIEQYF
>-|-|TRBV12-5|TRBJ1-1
TGTGCTAGTGGCGCTGGGATTACTGAAGCTTTCTTT
CASGAGITEAFF
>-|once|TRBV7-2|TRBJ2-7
TGTGCCAGCAGCTTAGCGGATATAAGCTCCTACGAGCAGTACTTC
CASSLADISSYEQYF
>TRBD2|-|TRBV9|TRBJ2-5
TGTGCCAGCACCCAACGGGAGCGGGAGACCGAGACCCAGTACTTC
CASTQRERETETQYF
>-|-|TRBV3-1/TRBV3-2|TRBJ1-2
TGTGCCAGCAGCCAAGGGGCGTTATATGGCTACACCTTC
CASSQGALYGYTF
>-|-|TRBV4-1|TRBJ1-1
TGCGCCAGCAGCAGAGTGGACAGAAACACTGAAGCTTTCTTT
CASSRVDRNTEAFF
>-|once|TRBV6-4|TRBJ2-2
TGTGCCAGCAGTCCGAGGAACACCGGGGAGCTGTTTTTT
CASSPRNTGELFF
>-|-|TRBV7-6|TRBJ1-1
TGTGCCAGCAGCTCACTTACGCGCCGCATGAACACTGAAGCTTTCTTT
CASSSLTRRMNTEAFF
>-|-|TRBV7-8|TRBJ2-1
TGTGCCAGCAGCTTCGGGACCCTCAACAATGAGCAGTTCTTC
CASSFGTLNNEQFF
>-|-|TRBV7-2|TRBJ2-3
TGTGCCAGCAGCTTAGGGGTCACAGATACGCAGTATTTT
CASSLGVTDTQYF
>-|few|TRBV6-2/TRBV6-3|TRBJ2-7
TGTGCCAGCAGTTTTGGGGCCTACGAGCAGTACTTC
CASSFGAYEQYF